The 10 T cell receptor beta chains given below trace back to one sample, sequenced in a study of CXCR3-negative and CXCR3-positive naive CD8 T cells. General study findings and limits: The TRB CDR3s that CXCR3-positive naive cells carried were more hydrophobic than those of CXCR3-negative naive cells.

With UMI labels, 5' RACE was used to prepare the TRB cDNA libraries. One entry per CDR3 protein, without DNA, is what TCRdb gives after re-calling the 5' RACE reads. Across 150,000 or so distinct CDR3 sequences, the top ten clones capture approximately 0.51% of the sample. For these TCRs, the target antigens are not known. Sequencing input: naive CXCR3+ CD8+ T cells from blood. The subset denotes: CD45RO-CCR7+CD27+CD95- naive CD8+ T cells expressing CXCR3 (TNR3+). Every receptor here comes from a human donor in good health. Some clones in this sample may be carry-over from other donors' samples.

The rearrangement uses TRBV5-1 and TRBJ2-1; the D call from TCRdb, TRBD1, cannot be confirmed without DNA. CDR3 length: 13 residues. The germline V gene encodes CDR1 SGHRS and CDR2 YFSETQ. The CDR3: CASSLREHNEQFF.

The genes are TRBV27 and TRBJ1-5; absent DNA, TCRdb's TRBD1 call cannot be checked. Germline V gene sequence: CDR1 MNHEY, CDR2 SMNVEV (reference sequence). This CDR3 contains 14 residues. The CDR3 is CASKGQGINQPQHF.

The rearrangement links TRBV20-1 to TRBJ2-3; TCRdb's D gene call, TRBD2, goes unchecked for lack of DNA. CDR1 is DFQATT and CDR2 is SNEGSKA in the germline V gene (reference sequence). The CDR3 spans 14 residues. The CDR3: CSARDEGSTDAQYF.

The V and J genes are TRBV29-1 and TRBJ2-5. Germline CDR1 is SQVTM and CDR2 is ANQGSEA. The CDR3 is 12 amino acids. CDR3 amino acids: CSVEAQFGAQYF.

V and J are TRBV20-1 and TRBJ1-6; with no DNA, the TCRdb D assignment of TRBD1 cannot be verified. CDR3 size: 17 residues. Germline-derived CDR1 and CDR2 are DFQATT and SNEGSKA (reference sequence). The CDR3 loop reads CSARAYGQGANNSPLHF.

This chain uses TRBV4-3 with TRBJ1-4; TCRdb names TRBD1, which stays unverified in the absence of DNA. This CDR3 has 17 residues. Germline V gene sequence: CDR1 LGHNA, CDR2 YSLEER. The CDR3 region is CASSPSQGEGSKEKLFF.

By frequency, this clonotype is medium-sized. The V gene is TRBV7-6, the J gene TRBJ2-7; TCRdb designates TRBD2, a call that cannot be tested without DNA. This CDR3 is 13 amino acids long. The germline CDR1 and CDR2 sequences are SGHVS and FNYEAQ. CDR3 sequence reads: CASSLAYEGEQYF.

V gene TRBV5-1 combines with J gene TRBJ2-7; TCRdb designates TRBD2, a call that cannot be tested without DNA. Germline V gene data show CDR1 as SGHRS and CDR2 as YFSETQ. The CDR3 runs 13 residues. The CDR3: CASSRGLAYEQYF.

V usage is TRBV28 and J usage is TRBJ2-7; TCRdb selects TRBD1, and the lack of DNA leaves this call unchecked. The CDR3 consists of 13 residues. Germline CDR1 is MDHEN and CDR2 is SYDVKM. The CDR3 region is CASSSRGGDEQYF.

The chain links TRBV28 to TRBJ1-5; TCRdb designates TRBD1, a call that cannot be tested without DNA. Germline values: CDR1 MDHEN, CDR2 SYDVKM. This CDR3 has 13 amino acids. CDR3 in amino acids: CASSLGGTQPQHF.